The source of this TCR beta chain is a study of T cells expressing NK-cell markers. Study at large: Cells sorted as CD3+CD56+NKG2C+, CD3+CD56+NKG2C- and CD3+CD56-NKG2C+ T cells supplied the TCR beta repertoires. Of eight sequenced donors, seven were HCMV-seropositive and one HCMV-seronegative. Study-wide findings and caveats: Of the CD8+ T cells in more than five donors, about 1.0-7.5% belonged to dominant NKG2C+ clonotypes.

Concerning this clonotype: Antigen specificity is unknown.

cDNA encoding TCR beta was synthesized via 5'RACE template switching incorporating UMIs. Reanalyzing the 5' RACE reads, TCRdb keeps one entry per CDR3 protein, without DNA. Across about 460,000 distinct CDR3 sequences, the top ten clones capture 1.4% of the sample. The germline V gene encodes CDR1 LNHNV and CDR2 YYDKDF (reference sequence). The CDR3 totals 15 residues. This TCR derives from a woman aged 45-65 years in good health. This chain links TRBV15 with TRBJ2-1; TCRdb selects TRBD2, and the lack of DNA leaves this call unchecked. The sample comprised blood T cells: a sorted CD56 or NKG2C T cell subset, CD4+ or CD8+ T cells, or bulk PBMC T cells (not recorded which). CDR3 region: CATRGWRVAYNEQFF. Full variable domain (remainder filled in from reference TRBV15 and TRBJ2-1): DAMVIQNPRYQVTQFGKPVTLSCSQTLNHNVMYWYQQKSSQAPKLLFHYYDKDFNNEADTPDNFQSRRPNTSFCFLDIRSPGLGDTAMYLCATRGWRVAYNEQFFGPGTRLTVL.